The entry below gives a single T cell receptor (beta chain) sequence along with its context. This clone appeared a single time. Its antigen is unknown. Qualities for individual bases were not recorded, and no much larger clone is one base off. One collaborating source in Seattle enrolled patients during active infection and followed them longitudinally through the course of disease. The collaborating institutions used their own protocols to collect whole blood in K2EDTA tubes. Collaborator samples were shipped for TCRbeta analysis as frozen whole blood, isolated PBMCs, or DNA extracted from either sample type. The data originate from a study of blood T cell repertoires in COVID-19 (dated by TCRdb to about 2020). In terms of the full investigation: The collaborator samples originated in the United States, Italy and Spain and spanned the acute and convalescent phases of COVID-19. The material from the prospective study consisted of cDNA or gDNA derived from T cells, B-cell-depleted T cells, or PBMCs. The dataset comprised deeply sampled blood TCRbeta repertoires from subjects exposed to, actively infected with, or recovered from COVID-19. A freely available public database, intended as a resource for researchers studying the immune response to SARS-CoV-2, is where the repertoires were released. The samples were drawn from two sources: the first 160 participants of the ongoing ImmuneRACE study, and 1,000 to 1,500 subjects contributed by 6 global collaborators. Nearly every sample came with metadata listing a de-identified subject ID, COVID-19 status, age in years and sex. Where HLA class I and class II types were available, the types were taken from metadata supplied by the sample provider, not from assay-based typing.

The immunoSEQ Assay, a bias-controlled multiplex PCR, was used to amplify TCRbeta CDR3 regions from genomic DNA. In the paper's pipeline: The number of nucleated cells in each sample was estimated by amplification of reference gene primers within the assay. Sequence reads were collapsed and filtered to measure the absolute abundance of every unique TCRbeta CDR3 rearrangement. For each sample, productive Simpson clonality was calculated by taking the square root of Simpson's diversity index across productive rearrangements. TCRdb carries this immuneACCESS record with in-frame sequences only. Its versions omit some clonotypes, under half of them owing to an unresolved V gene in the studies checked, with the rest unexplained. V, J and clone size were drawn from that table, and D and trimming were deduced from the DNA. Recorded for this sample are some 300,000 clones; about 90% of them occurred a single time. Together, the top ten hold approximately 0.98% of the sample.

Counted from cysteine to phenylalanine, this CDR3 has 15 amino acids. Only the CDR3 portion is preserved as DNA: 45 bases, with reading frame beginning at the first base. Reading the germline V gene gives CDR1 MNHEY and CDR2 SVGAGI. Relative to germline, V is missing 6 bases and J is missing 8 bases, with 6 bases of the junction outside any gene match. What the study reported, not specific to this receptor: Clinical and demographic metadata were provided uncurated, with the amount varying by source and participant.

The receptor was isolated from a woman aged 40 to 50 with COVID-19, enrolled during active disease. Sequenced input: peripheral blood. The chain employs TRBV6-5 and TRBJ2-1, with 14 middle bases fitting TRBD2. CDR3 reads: CASRRTSGGRYEQFF. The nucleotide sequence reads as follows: TGTGCCAGCAGACGGACTAGCGGGGGGAGGTATGAGCAGTTCTTC.